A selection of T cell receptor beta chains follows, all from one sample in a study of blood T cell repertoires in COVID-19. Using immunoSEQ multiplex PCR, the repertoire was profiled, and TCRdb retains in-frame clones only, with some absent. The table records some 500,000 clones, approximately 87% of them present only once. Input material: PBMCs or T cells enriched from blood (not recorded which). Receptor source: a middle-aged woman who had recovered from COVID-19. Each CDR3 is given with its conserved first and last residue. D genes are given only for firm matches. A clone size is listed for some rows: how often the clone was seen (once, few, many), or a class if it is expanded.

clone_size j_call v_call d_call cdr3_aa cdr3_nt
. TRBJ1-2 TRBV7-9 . CASSLVRLKGYTF TGTGCCAGCAGCTTAGTTCGCCTAAAGGGCTACACCTTC
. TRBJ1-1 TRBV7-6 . CASSPTLTGNTEAFF TGTGCCAGCAGCCCTACATTGACAGGGAACACTGAAGCTTTCTTT
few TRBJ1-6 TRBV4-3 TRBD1 CASSQDTGGFTYNSPLHF TGCGCCAGCAGCCAAGATACAGGGGGCTTTACCTATAATTCACCCCTCCACTTT
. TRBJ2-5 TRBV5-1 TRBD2 CASSSSGSYETQYF TGCGCCAGCAGCTCAAGCGGGAGCTACGAGACCCAGTACTTC
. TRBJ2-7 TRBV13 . CASSSQWGGRQYF TGTGCCAGCAGCTCTCAATGGGGGGGCAGGCAGTACTTC
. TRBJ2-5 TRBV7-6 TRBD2 CASSPTSGQETQYF TGTGCCAGCAGCCCGACTAGCGGCCAAGAGACCCAGTACTTC
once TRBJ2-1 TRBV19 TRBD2 CASENSSGRRIF TGTGCCAGTGAAAACTCTAGCGGTCGTCGGATCTTC
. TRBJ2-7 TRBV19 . CASSMDTSAEQYF TGTGCCAGTAGTATGGACACATCCGCCGAGCAGTACTTC
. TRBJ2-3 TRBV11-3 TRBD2 CASSHRLAVGRDTQYF TGTGCCAGCAGCCACCGACTAGCGGTGGGTCGCGATACGCAGTATTTT
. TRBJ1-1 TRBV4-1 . CASSQVFRGLNTEAFF TGCGCCAGCAGCCAAGTCTTCCGCGGGTTGAACACTGAAGCTTTCTTT
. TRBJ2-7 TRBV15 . CATSRDQAVLENEQYF TGTGCCACCAGCAGAGATCAAGCGGTTTTGGAGAACGAGCAGTACTTC
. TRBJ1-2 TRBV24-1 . CATSDRAGRGYTF TGTGCCACCAGTGATCGGGCAGGGCGAGGCTACACCTTC
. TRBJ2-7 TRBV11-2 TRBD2 CASSPTGLPYEQYF TGTGCCAGCAGCCCCACGGGACTACCCTACGAGCAGTACTTC
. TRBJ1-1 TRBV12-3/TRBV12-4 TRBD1 CASSPQGGVEAFF TGTGCCAGCAGCCCACAGGGGGGTGTTGAAGCTTTCTTT
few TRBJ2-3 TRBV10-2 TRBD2 CASSEGTSSDTQYF TGCGCCAGCAGTGAAGGGACTAGCTCAGATACGCAGTATTTT
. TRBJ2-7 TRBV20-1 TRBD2 CSASPAAGPYEQYF TGCAGTGCTAGTCCTGCAGCGGGGCCCTACGAGCAGTACTTC
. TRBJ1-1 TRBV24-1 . CATFERNSAEVWGGPNTEAFF TGTGCCACCTTCGAAAGAAACAGTGCCGAGGTTTGGGGGGGGCCGAACACTGAAGCTTTCTTT
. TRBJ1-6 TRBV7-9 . CASSSTTGSPLHF TGTGCCAGCAGCTCAACGACGGGTTCACCCCTCCACTTT
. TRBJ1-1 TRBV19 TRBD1 CASTIRGAESEAFF TGTGCCAGTACCATCAGGGGGGCAGAGTCTGAAGCTTTCTTT
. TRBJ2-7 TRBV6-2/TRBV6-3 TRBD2 CASSYIGSGIYEQYF TGTGCCAGCAGTTACATAGGTAGCGGGATCTACGAGCAGTACTTC
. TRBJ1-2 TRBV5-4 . CASSRVGSVYGYTF TGTGCCAGCAGCCGTGTTGGCAGTGTCTATGGCTACACCTTC
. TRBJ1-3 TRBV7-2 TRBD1 CASSPMTGLRNTIYF TGTGCCAGCAGCCCAATGACAGGGCTGCGAAACACCATATATTTT
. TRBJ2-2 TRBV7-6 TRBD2 CASSLVPGLAGTGELFF TGTGCCAGCAGCTTAGTTCCGGGACTAGCGGGCACCGGGGAGCTGTTTTTT
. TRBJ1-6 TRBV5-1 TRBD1 CASMVGQGNSPLHF TGCGCCAGCATGGTGGGACAGGGGAATTCACCCCTCCACTTT
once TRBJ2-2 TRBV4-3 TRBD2 CASSQEGLAGDGGELFF TGCGCCAGCAGCCAAGAAGGCCTAGCGGGAGATGGTGGGGAGCTGTTTTTT
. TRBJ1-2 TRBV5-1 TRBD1 CASSPGGGQGDGYTF TGCGCCAGCAGCCCAGGTGGGGGACAGGGGGATGGCTACACCTTC
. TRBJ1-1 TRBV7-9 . CASSLSGATLNTEAFF TGTGCCAGCAGCTTATCAGGGGCAACCCTGAACACTGAAGCTTTCTTT
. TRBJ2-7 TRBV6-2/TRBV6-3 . CASSRTPLSYEQYF TGTGCCAGCAGTAGGACACCGCTCTCCTACGAGCAGTACTTC
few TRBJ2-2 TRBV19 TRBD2 CASSLGGRSNTGELFF TGTGCCAGTAGTTTAGGCGGGAGATCGAACACCGGGGAGCTGTTTTTT
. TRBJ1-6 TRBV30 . CAWSALFNSPLHF TGTGCCTGGAGTGCACTCTTCAATTCACCCCTCCACTTT
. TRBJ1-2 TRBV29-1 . CSVAQSSYGYTF TGCAGCGTTGCTCAGTCGTCCTATGGCTACACCTTC
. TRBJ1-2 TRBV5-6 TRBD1 CASSPDRDRGGYTF TGTGCCAGCAGTCCTGACAGGGATCGGGGAGGCTACACCTTC
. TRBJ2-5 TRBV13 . CASSRSGQETQYF TGTGCCAGCAGCCGCAGCGGCCAAGAGACCCAGTACTTC
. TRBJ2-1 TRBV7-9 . CASLVSGSSYNEQFF TGTGCCAGCCTCGTCAGCGGAAGCTCCTACAATGAGCAGTTCTTC
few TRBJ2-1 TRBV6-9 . CASSNLSGRPPMGFNEQFF TGTGCCAGCAGTAATCTATCCGGGAGACCCCCTATGGGTTTCAATGAGCAGTTCTTC
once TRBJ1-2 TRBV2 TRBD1 CASWGTGRVDYGYTF TGTGCCAGTTGGGGGACAGGGAGGGTTGACTATGGCTACACCTTC
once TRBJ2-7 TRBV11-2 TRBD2 CASSSGLAGAEQYF TGTGCCAGCAGCTCGGGACTAGCGGGAGCCGAGCAGTACTTC
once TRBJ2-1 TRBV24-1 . CATSDSGFPSYNEQFF TGTGCCACCAGTGATTCGGGGTTCCCCTCCTACAATGAGCAGTTCTTC
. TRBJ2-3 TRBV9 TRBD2 CASSVGALAGGDTQYF TGTGCCAGCAGCGTAGGGGCGCTAGCGGGAGGAGATACGCAGTATTTT
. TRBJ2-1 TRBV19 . CASIPQGKSSYNEQFF TGTGCCAGTATTCCACAGGGAAAGAGCTCCTACAATGAGCAGTTCTTC
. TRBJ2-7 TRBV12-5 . CASGLVSSGSAYEQYF TGTGCTAGTGGTTTGGTATCGTCGGGTTCGGCCTACGAGCAGTACTTC
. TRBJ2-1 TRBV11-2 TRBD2 CASSVGLAGGREQFF TGTGCCAGCAGCGTGGGACTAGCGGGAGGTAGGGAGCAGTTCTTC
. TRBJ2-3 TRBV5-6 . CASSLSGDTQYF TGTGCCAGCAGCCTTAGCGGAGATACGCAGTATTTT
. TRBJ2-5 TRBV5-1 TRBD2 CASSLALLAGRETQYF TGCGCCAGCAGCTTGGCCCTACTAGCGGGTCGGGAGACCCAGTACTTC
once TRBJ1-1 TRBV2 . CASRGSEAFF TGTGCCAGCAGGGGCAGTGAAGCTTTCTTT
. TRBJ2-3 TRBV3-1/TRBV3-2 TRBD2 CASSQGPGLGPPDTQYF TGTGCCAGCAGCCAAGGACCCGGACTAGGTCCCCCAGATACGCAGTATTTT
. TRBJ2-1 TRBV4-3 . CASSQDFRGWYNEQFF TGCGCCAGCAGCCAAGATTTCAGGGGATGGTACAATGAGCAGTTCTTC
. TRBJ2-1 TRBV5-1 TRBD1 CASSSETGTVYNEQFF TGCGCCAGCAGCTCGGAAACCGGGACAGTCTACAATGAGCAGTTCTTC
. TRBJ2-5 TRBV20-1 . CSASRAETQYF TGCAGTGCTTCCAGGGCTGAGACCCAGTACTTC
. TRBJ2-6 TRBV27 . CASSRQTGAGANVLTF TGTGCCAGCAGTAGACAAACCGGGGCTGGGGCCAACGTCCTGACTTTC
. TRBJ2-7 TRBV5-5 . CASSRQAGEGEQYF TGTGCCAGCAGCCGCCAAGCAGGGGAGGGCGAGCAGTACTTC
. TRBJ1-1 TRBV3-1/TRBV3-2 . CASSSGTGSEAFF TGTGCCAGCAGCTCAGGGACCGGGAGTGAAGCTTTCTTT
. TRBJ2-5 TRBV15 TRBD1 CATSTRTGEETQYF TGTGCCACCAGTACCCGGACAGGGGAAGAGACCCAGTACTTC
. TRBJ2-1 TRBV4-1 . CASSLGTRKGLEQFF TGCGCCAGCAGCCTTGGGACTCGAAAGGGCCTTGAGCAGTTCTTC
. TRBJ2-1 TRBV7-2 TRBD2 CASSPRLAGQFF TGTGCCAGCAGCCCCCGACTAGCGGGACAGTTCTTC
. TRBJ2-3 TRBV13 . CASSLRTGVRADTQYF TGTGCCAGCAGCCTACGCACGGGAGTTAGGGCAGATACGCAGTATTTT
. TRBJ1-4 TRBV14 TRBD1 CASSRQDRVGKLFF TGTGCCAGCAGCCGTCAGGACAGGGTGGGAAAACTGTTTTTT
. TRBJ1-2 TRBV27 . CASSLYQGNSYGYTF TGTGCCAGCAGTTTATACCAGGGTAATAGCTATGGCTACACCTTC
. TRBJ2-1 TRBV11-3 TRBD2 CASSPFGTSGNEQFF TGTGCCAGCAGCCCTTTCGGGACTAGCGGCAATGAGCAGTTCTTC